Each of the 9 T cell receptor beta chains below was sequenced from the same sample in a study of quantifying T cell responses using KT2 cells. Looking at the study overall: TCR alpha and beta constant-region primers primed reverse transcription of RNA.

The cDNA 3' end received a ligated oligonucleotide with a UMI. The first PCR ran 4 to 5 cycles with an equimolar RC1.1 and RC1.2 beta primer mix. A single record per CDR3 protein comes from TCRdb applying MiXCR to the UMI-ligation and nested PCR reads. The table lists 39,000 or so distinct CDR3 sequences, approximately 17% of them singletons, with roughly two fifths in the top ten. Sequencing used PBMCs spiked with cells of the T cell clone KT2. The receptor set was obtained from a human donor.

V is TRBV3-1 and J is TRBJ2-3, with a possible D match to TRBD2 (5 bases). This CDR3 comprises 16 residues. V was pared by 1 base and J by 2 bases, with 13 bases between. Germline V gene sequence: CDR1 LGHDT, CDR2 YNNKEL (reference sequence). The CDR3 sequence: CASSQAGDLVTDTQYF. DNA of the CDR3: TGTGCCAGCAGCCAAGCCGGGGATCTAGTCACAGATACGCAGTATTTT.

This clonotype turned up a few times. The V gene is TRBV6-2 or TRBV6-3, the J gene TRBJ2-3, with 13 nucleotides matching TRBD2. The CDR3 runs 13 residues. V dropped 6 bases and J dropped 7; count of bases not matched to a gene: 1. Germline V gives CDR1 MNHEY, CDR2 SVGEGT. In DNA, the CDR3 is TGTGCCAGCAGACTAGCGGGAGGGAATACGCAGTATTTT. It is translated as CASRLAGGNTQYF.

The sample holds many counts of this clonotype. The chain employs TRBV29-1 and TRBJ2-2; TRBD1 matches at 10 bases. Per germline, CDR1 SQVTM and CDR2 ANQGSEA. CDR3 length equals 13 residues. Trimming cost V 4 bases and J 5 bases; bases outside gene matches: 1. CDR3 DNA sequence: TGCAGCGTTGGACAGGGGGCGACCGGGGAGCTGTTTTTT. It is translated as CSVGQGATGELFF.

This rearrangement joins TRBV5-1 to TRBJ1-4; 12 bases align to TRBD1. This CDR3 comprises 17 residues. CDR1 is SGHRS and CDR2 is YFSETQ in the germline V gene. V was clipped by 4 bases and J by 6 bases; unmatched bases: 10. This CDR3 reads CASSPGQGAREYEKLFF. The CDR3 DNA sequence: TGCGCCAGCAGCCCGGGACAGGGGGCGCGCGAGTATGAAAAACTGTTTTTT.

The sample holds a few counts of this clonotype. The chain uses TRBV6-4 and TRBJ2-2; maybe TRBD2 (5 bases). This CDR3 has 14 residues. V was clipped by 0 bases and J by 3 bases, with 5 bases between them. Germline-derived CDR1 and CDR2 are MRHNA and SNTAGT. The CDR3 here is CASSDSSDTGELFF. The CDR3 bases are TGTGCCAGCAGTGACTCTAGCGACACCGGGGAGCTGTTTTTT.

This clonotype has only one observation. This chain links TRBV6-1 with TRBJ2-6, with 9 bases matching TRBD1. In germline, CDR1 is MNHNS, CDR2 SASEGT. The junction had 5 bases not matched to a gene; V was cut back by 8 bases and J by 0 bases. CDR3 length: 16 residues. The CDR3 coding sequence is TGTGCCAGCGAGGACAGGGGATTCTCTGGGGCCAACGTCCTGACTTTC. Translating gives CASEDRGFSGANVLTF.

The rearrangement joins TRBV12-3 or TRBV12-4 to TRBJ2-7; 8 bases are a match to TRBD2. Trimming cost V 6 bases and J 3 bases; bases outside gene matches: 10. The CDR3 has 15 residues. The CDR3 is CASSQAGAPHYEQYF. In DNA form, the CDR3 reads TGTGCCAGCAGCCAAGCGGGGGCCCCACACTACGAGCAGTACTTC.

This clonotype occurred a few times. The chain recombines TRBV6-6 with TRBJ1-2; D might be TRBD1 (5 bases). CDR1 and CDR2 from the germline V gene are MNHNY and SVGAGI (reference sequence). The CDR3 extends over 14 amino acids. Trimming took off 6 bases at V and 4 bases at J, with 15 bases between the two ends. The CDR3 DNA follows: TGTGCCAGCAGCGACTCGGGACTGTCCTATGGCTACACCTTC. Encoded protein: CASSDSGLSYGYTF.

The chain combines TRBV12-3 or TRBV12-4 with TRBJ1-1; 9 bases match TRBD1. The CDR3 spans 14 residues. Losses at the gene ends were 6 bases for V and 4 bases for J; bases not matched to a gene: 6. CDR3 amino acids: CASRSQGALTEAFF. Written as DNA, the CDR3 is TGTGCCAGCAGATCACAGGGGGCCCTCACTGAAGCTTTCTTT.